The subject of this entry is one T cell receptor beta chain. The germline gene is not matched at one end of the junction; a read error may be the cause. The data were obtained in a study of blood T cell repertoires in COVID-19. Germline V gene data show CDR1 as SQVTM and CDR2 as ANQGSEA. The CDR3 extends over 14 amino acids. Participant age was roughly 18 to 89 years, and participants resided in roughly 24 US areas. The repertoire was sequenced with immunoSEQ multiplex PCR; TCRdb's copy has only in-frame clones and lacks some. This sample yields hundreds of thousands of clones, of which 70% to 90% are seen a single time; roughly 1.9% belongs to the top ten.

The receptor comes from a woman aged 18-29 years with acute COVID-19. The J gene is TRBJ1-4, the V gene TRBV29-1; a possible D gene is TRBD1 (5 bases). The sample comprised PBMCs or T cells enriched from blood (not recorded which). The CDR3 DNA sequence: TGCAGCGTTGCGACAGTTCGTCCTAATGAGAAACTGTTTTTT. Its translation: CSVATVRPNEKLFF.